Reported below is one TCR beta chain. The target of this receptor is not known. The record has no base qualities; no much larger clone is one base away. The data derive from a study of CD8 T cells in ankylosing spondylitis (dated by TCRdb to 2016 to 2017). The study in broad terms: To find TCR variants linked to disease, the study profiled T cell receptor beta repertoires in ankylosing spondylitis patients and healthy donors. The full study cohort comprised about 25 ankylosing spondylitis patients and approximately 100 healthy donors. Samples of peripheral blood were taken, and for ankylosing spondylitis patients, synovial fluid was collected as well.

Sequencing used an Illumina HiSeq 2500. TCR beta libraries were prepared by quantitative 5'-RACE with molecular barcodes. As for the authors' bioinformatics: Disease-linked TCR variants were identified with a new computational method built on a probabilistic model of VDJ rearrangement. The raw public data were reprocessed by TCRdb itself: fastp quality trimming at Q25, MiXCR clonotype calling, in-frame beta chains only. Under each unique CDR3 protein, matching rows form one entry showing the most common genes and DNA. The V and J calls here are based on TCRdb, not the publication. Counted in this sample were 800,000 to 900,000 distinct CDR3 sequences; over 9.5% of them appeared once. The ten largest clones represent less than 0.65% of the sample. The investigation overall reported the following: Some TCR beta motif variants had previously been reported in synovial fluid and blood of reactive arthritis patients, which suggested common disease-initiation mechanisms. Blood from ankylosing spondylitis patients appeared to be characterized by a TCR beta motif made up of fewer than ten highly homologous amino acid variants. The disease-linked clones were reported as significantly enriched in matched synovial fluid samples from ankylosing spondylitis patients. The disease-linked clones showed a CD8+ phenotype and occurred at relatively low frequencies in peripheral blood.

The CDR3, from cysteine to phenylalanine, totals 16 residues. The read is trimmed to its CDR3 DNA, 48 bases read in frame from base 1. In the germline V gene, CDR1 corresponds to SGHDT and CDR2 to YYEEEE. The junction shows trimming of 3 bases on V and 0 bases on J, plus 13 bases between the germline ends. The TCR comes from a male donor with ankylosing spondylitis. This receptor chain uses TRBV5-6 and TRBJ1-5; TRBD1 is a weak D gene call, 5 bases matching. The source material was blood, either unsorted or a sorted T cell fraction (not recorded which). The CDR3 region: CASSSNRGYSNQPQHF. The nucleotide sequence is TGTGCCAGCAGCTCTAACCGGGGCTATAGCAATCAGCCCCAGCATTTT.